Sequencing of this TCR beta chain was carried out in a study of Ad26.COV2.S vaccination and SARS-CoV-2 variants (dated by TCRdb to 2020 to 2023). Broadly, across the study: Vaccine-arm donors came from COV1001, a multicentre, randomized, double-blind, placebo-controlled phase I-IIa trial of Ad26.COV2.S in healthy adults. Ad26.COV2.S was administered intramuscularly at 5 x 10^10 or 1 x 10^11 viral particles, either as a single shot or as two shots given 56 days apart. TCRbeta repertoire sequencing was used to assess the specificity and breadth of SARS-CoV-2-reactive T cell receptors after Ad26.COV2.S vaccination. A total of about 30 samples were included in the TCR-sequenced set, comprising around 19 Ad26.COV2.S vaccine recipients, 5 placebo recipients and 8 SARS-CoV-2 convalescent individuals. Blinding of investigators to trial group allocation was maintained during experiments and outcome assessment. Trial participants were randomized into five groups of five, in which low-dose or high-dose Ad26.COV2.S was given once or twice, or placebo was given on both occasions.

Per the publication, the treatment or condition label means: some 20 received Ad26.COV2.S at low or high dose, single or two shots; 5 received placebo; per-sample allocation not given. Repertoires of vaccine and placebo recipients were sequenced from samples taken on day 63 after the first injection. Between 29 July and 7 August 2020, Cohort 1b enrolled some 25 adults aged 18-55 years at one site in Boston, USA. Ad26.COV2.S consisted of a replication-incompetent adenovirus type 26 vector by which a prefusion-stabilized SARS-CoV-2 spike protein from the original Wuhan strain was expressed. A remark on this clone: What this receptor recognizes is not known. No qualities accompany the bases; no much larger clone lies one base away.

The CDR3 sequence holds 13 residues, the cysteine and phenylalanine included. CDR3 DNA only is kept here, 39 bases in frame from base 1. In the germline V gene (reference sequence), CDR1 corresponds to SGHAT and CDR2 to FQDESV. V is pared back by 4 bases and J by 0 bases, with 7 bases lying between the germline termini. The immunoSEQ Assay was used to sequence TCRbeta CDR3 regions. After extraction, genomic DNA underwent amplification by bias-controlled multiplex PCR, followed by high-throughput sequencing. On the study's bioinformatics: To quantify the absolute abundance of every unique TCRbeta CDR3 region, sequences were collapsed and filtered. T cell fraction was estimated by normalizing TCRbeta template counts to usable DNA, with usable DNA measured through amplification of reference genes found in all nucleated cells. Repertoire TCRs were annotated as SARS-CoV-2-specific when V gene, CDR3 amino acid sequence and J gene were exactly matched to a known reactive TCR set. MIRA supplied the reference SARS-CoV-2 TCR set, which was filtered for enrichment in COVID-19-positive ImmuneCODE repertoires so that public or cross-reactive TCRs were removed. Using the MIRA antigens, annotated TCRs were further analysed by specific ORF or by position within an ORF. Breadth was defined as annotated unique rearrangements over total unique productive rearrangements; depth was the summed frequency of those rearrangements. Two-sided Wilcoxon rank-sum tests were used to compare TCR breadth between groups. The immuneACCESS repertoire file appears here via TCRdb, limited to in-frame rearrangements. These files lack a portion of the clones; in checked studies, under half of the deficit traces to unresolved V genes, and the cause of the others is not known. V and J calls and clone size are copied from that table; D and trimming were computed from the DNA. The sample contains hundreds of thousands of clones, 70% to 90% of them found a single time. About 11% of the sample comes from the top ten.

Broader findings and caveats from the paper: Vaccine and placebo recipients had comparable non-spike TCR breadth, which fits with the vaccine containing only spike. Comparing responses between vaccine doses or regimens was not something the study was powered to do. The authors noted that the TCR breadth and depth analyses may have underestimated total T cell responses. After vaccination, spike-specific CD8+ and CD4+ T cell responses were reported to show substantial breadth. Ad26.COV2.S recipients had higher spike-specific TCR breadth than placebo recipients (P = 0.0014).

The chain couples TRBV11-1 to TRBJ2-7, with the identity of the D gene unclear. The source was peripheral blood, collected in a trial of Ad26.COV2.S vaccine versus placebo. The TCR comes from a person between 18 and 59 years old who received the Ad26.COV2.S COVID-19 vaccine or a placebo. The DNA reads TGTGCCAGCAGCTCGAGGAGCTCCTACGAGCAGTACTTC. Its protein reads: CASSSRSSYEQYF.